Following are 27 T cell receptor beta chains from one sample sequenced in a study of regulatory T cells in long-lasting Graves disease. This sample's time point: newly diagnosed GD, antithyroid drugs for less than 3 months. Construction of the TCR library relied on RNA isolated from PBMCs. In building TCR beta libraries, iRepertoire HTBI primers were used together with Arm-PCR of CDR3 regions. TCRdb reprocessed the multiplex PCR reads via MiXCR and lists one record per CDR3 protein. The sample yields over 450,000 distinct CDR3 sequences, about 12% seen once. These data also featured in a second study, about T cells in Graves' hyperthyroidism and ophthalmopathy.

Source: peripheral blood mononuclear cells (PBMCs), taken at new diagnosis, from a patient treated with antithyroid drugs. Every receptor here comes from a woman in her twenties or thirties with Graves disease.

This clonotype was seen more than once but under ten times. The chain couples TRBV6-5 to TRBJ2-7; the match to TRBD2 covers 7 bases. Trimming cost V 0 bases and J 1 base; bases outside gene matches: 12. The CDR3 is 18 residues long. Germline CDR1 reads MNHEY; CDR2 reads SVGAGI. CDR3 sequence: CASSYSPSIPGLSYEQYF. The CDR3 DNA is TGTGCCAGCAGTTACTCGCCCTCAATTCCGGGACTATCCTACGAGCAGTACTTC.

This clonotype has more than one count but fewer than ten. V gene TRBV7-8 combines with J gene TRBJ1-5, with D perhaps matching TRBD1 (5 bases). CDR3 length equals 16 residues. From germline, CDR1 is SGHVS and CDR2 FQNEAQ. V was clipped by 1 base and J by 4 bases, with 14 bases between them. The CDR3 spells CASSLVRGPGNQPQHF. The CDR3 DNA sequence: TGTGCCAGCAGCTTAGTCCGTGGGCCAGGGAATCAGCCCCAGCATTTT.

This clonotype was detected ten times or more. The rearrangement uses TRBV18 and TRBJ2-3, with a weak D call TRBD1 (6 bases). The CDR3 has 15 residues. With 2 bases removed from V and 2 bases from J, the gap between germline ends came to 11 bases. CDR1 and CDR2 (germline): KGHSH, LQKENI. The CDR3 sequence is CASSPLAGATDTQYF. The DNA of the CDR3 is TGTGCCAGCTCACCATTGGCAGGGGCCACAGATACGCAGTATTTT.

This clonotype has a handful of counts. This likely comes from a read error, as the CDR3 has no conserved phenylalanine or tryptophan at its end. This chain links TRBV12-3 or TRBV12-4 with TRBJ1-1, with D maybe TRBD1 (6 bases). The CDR3 is 16 amino acids. The V and J ends lost 5 bases and 5 bases respectively, with 21 bases between them. The chain's CDR3 is CASSLQTASRGTEAFL. Written as DNA, the CDR3 is TGTGCCAGCAGTCTCCAGACAGCTTCCAGGGGAACTGAAGCTTTCCTT.

This clonotype showed up many times. This chain joins TRBV2 and TRBJ2-1; TRBD2 agrees at 7 bases. Germline V gene lookup returns CDR1 SNHLY and CDR2 FYNNEI. The J segment lost 6 bases and the V segment lost 6 bases, leaving 11 bases of the junction unmatched. The CDR3 consists of 15 residues. The CDR3 reads CASRGELASFNEQFF. For the CDR3, the DNA is TGTGCCAGCAGGGGTGAACTAGCGAGTTTCAATGAGCAGTTCTTC.

This clonotype has ten or more counts. The genes are TRBV7-9 and TRBJ2-1, with D possibly matching TRBD1 (5 bases). Germline V gene lookup returns CDR1 SEHNR and CDR2 FQNEAQ (reference sequence). The CDR3 is made up of 14 amino acids. Trimming cost V 2 bases and J 3 bases, with 8 bases left between them. CDR3 region: CASSLSRGYNEQFF. CDR3 sequence (DNA): TGTGCCAGCAGCTTATCTAGGGGCTACAATGAGCAGTTCTTC. The variable domain in full, with the rest retrieved from reference TRBV7-9 and TRBJ2-1, is DTGVSQNPRHKITKRGQNVTFRCDPISEHNRLYWYRQTLGQGPEFLTYFQNEAQLEKSRLLSDRFSAERPKGSFSTLEIQRTEQGDSAMYLCASSLSRGYNEQFFGPGTRLTVL.

The chain joins TRBV15 to TRBJ2-1; 8 bases are shared with TRBD1. V lost 0 bases, J lost 6 bases, and 7 bases stayed unmatched. CDR3 length equals 16 residues. CDR1 is LNHNV, CDR2 YYDKDF, per germline (reference sequence). The CDR3, as DNA: TGTGCCACCAGCAGAGATCCCCGGACAGGGACCAATGAGCAGTTCTTC. It is translated as CATSRDPRTGTNEQFF.

This clonotype was counted ten times or more. The chain uses TRBV18 and TRBJ2-7; 8 positions match TRBD2. V lost 6 bases and J lost 0; bases outside the gene matches: 4. Germline loops: CDR1 KGHSH, CDR2 LQKENI. CDR3 length equals 14 residues. The DNA for the CDR3 is TGTGCCAGCTCGACTAGCGCAAGCTCCTACGAGCAGTACTTC. It is translated as CASSTSASSYEQYF.

This clonotype has more than one count but fewer than ten. This chain uses TRBV7-8 with TRBJ2-7; D possibly corresponds to TRBD1 (5 bases). Germline lookup yields CDR1 SGHVS and CDR2 FQNEAQ. V was shortened by 5 bases and J by 6 bases, with 11 bases between the two germline ends. This CDR3 contains 12 residues. The CDR3 protein is CASSPGIPEQYF. CDR3 coding DNA: TGTGCCAGCAGCCCAGGGATTCCCGAGCAGTACTTC.

At least ten counts were recorded for this clonotype. V and J are TRBV2 and TRBJ2-7; D is undetermined. V gave up 2 bases and J gave up 4 bases, with 6 bases separating them. The CDR3 runs to 12 residues. Germline lookup yields CDR1 SNHLY and CDR2 FYNNEI. CDR3 sequence reads: CASSESLYEQYF. CDR3 in DNA: TGTGCCAGCAGTGAAAGCCTTTACGAGCAGTACTTC. The full variable domain, in which reference TRBV2 and TRBJ2-7 provide the parts outside the CDR3, is EPEVTQTPSHQVTQMGQEVILRCVPISNHLYFYWYRQILGQKVEFLVSFYNNEISEKSEIFDDQFSVERPDGSNFTLKIRSTKLEDSAMYFCASSESLYEQYFGPGTRLTVT.

A remark on this clonotype: A much bigger clone sits one base away, suggesting this may be a read error. CDR3 coding DNA: TGTGCCAGCAGCTACCCGATCTCGCCTCGGGATCTCACAGATACGCAGTATTTT. Amino acids: CASSYPISPRDLTDTQYF. V usage is TRBV7-2 and J usage is TRBJ2-3; maybe TRBD2 (5 bases). The ends were cut back, 4 bases at V and 2 bases at J, with 22 bases in the middle. Per the germline V gene, CDR1 is SGHTA and CDR2 is FQGNSA. The CDR3 is made up of 18 amino acids.

This clonotype was seen repeatedly, ten times or more. V and J are TRBV7-9 and TRBJ2-3, with D possibly being TRBD2 (6 bases). The CDR3 totals 15 residues. Germline V lookup: CDR1 SEHNR, CDR2 FQNEAQ (reference sequence). V was cut by 1 base and J by 9 bases, with 17 bases left in between. The CDR3 here is CASSLGSGVRETQYF. Written as DNA, the CDR3 is TGTGCCAGCAGCTTAGGGTCGGGAGTGCGGGAAACGCAGTATTTT.

The table lists this clonotype with many counts. The chain links TRBV12-5 to TRBJ1-1, with 9 bases fitting TRBD1. The V gene's germline CDR1 is LGHNT and CDR2 FRNRAP. V dropped 5 bases and J dropped 8; count of bases not matched to a gene: 3. CDR3 length equals 12 residues. The DNA for the CDR3 is TGTGCTAGTGGTCTGGGGACAGGGGAAGCTTTCTTT. Translating gives CASGLGTGEAFF.

This clonotype came up once. The genes are TRBV29-1 and TRBJ1-1; no clear D gene. Looked up from germline, CDR1 is SQVTM and CDR2 is ANQGSEA. V was pared by 6 bases and J by 2 bases, with 10 bases between. The CDR3 has 12 residues. CDR3 region: CSVADGNTEAFF. CDR3 bases: TGCAGCGTGGCGGACGGTAACACTGAAGCTTTCTTT.

At least ten counts were recorded for this clonotype. The V gene is TRBV27, the J gene TRBJ1-4; D gene ambiguous. The germline V gene has CDR1 MNHEY and CDR2 SMNVEV (reference sequence). The CDR3 covers 13 residues. Trimming cost V 8 bases and J 5 bases, with 12 bases left between them. CDR3 DNA sequence: TGTGCCAGCGGCCGACGCAAGAATGAAAAACTGTTTTTT. Translated: CASGRRKNEKLFF.

This clonotype has at least ten counts. The rearrangement joins TRBV5-5 to TRBJ1-2, with unresolved D. Trimming removed 2 bases from V and 6 bases from J, with 14 bases in between. The germline V gene encodes CDR1 SGHKS and CDR2 YYEKEE (reference sequence). This CDR3 comprises 14 residues. The CDR3 loop reads CASSLMVSGDGYTF. CDR3 coding DNA: TGTGCCAGCAGCTTAATGGTTTCAGGAGATGGCTACACCTTC.

This clonotype occurred a few times. An end of the junction differs from the germline gene, which may be a read error. The chain carries TRBV15 and TRBJ2-3, with 10 positions matching TRBD2. The CDR3 has 16 amino acids. From germline, CDR1 is LNHNV and CDR2 YYDKDF (reference sequence). CDR3 region: CASSGGELAGTDTQYF. The CDR3 DNA reads TGTGCCTCCAGCGGCGGGGAACTAGCGGGAACAGATACGCAGTATTTT.

The chain has TRBV20-1 and TRBJ1-4, with 9 nucleotides matching TRBD1. The CDR3 has 14 amino acids. The germline gives CDR1 DFQATT, CDR2 SNEGSKA (reference sequence). J gave up 6 bases and V 6 bases, and 8 bases lay outside the gene matches. CDR3 residues: CSARRDRVYEKLFF. The CDR3 region has the DNA TGCAGTGCGAGAAGGGACAGGGTATATGAAAAACTGTTTTTT.

This clonotype has ten or more counts. The rearrangement links TRBV2 to TRBJ1-4; D uncertain. CDR1 is SNHLY, CDR2 FYNNEI, per germline. Trimming took off 3 bases at V and 5 bases at J, with 16 bases between the two ends. The CDR3 consists of 16 residues. The CDR3 DNA reads as TGTGCCAGCAGTGATCCCCGAAGCCCCGGAAATGAAAAACTGTTTTTT. Translated: CASSDPRSPGNEKLFF.

Many counts were recorded for this clonotype. J is TRBJ2-3 and V is TRBV20-1; 9 nucleotides line up with TRBD2. This CDR3 is built from 16 residues. The J segment lost 1 base and the V segment lost 0 bases, leaving 5 bases of the junction unmatched. The germline V gene has CDR1 DFQATT and CDR2 SNEGSKA (reference sequence). CDR3 loop: CSARDRRLAGTDTQYF. CDR3 nucleotide sequence: TGCAGTGCTAGAGATCGTAGACTAGCGGGCACAGATACGCAGTATTTT.

This clonotype occurred many times. V usage is TRBV6-1 and J usage is TRBJ1-4; no clear D gene. CDR1 and CDR2 (germline): MNHNS, SASEGT. CDR3 length: 14 residues. V was trimmed by 7 bases and J by 0 bases, leaving 9 bases between them. In DNA, the CDR3 is TGTGCCAGCACTACAAGCTCAACTAATGAAAAACTGTTTTTT. It is translated as CASTTSSTNEKLFF.

The chain recombines TRBV4-1 with TRBJ2-7; a possible D gene is TRBD2 (5 bases). This CDR3 spans 16 amino acids. Germline loops: CDR1 MGHRA, CDR2 YSYEKL. V was shortened by 1 base and J by 9 bases, with 22 bases between the two germline ends. The CDR3 bases are TGCGCCAGCAGCCAAGTTGTAGTCCAGCGGAGAGCCGGGCAGTACTTC. It translates to CASSQVVVQRRAGQYF.

This clonotype was recorded at least ten times. V and J are TRBV2 and TRBJ2-1, with TRBD1 matching 10 bases. Germline CDR1 reads SNHLY; CDR2 reads FYNNEI. V was clipped by 8 bases and J by 10 bases; unmatched bases: 5. The CDR3 length is 12 residues. CDR3 sequence reads: CASRDRGEEQFF. The CDR3 nucleotides are TGTGCCAGCCGGGACAGGGGAGAGGAGCAGTTCTTC.

This clonotype has a handful of counts. In DNA, the CDR3 is TGTGCCAGCAGTTCCGGTTACTATGCGGGAGGCACCGGGGAGCTGTTTTTT. Translated, it gives CASSSGYYAGGTGELFF. This chain uses TRBV6-5 with TRBJ2-2; 8 bases map to TRBD2. Looked up from germline, CDR1 is MNHEY and CDR2 is SVGAGI. V lost 4 bases and J lost 4; bases outside the gene matches: 11. This CDR3 is 17 amino acids long.

This clonotype has at least ten counts. V gene TRBV2 combines with J gene TRBJ2-2, with D perhaps matching TRBD1 or TRBD2 (5 bases each). Germline CDR1 reads SNHLY; CDR2 reads FYNNEI. With 7 bases removed from V and 8 bases from J, the gap between germline ends came to 14 bases. The CDR3 length is 13 residues. The CDR3 protein is CASTRDHRGELFF. The CDR3 DNA reads as TGTGCCAGCACCCGGGACCATAGAGGGGAGCTGTTTTTT.

This clonotype was recorded at least ten times. CDR3 loop: CASRRGDEFNEKLFF. The CDR3 region has the DNA TGTGCCAGTAGAAGGGGGGACGAATTTAATGAAAAACTGTTTTTT. The chain joins TRBV19 to TRBJ1-4; D is possibly TRBD1 (6 bases). Germline V CDR1 and CDR2: LNHDA, SQIVND (reference sequence). Trimming took 6 bases from V and 4 from J, leaving 15 bases between them. This CDR3 contains 15 residues.

This clonotype was seen repeatedly, ten times or more. J is TRBJ2-2 and V is TRBV20-1, with 7 bases aligning to TRBD1. The CDR3 is made up of 17 amino acids. In germline, CDR1 is DFQATT, CDR2 SNEGSKA (reference sequence). V lost 4 bases and J lost 5; bases outside the gene matches: 16. The CDR3 sequence: CSAKDRAAADFTGELFF. CDR3 coding DNA: TGCAGTGCTAAAGACAGGGCGGCAGCAGACTTTACCGGGGAGCTGTTTTTT.